This TCR beta chain was identified in a study of T cells in Graves' hyperthyroidism and ophthalmopathy. Study-level results: Stable hyperthyroidism was separated from ophthalmopathy by a model based on 13 V-J features.

This clonotype was detected only a few times. Its matching antigen is unknown. V trimming: 3 bases; J trimming: 5 bases; junction bases outside the gene matches: 6. The CDR3 runs 15 residues. RNA transcripts were the template for amplifying TCR beta CDR3 regions. RT-PCR in the first round (using the HTBI primer set) targeted the TCR CDR3. MiXCR was run by TCRdb on the multiplex PCR reads, yielding one entry per CDR3 protein. Here the sample spans hundreds of thousands of distinct CDR3 sequences, roughly 40% being singletons. The PBMCs studied were ones that came from around 10 ml fresh peripheral blood.

The TCR was taken from a man between 18 and 29 years old with Graves' hyperthyroidism. Sequencing was performed on blood. This chain connects TRBV12-3 or TRBV12-4 to TRBJ2-5, with 10 nucleotides matching TRBD2. CDR3 protein: CASSLLAGVDETQYF. The CDR3, as DNA: TGTGCCAGCAGTTTGCTAGCGGGAGTGGATGAGACCCAGTACTTC.